This T cell receptor (beta chain) was captured in a study of OX40 agonist ivuxolimab in advanced cancers. Overall study: Dose-escalation patients were diagnosed with hepatocellular carcinoma, melanoma, renal cell cancer or head and neck cancer. Prior therapy, whether anti-PD-1, anti-PD-L1 or anti-CTLA-4, was allowed, and under 50% had some. Study-wide points: CD8+ T cells showed, on average, more clonal expansion than CD4+ cells.

On this clone: Its specificity is unknown.

Assay used: immunoSEQ multiplex PCR; TCRdb lists only in-frame clones, some missing. The repertoire holds tens of thousands of clones, about 91% seen once, with around 7% in the top ten. Here the sequenced sample was CD4+ or CD8+ T cells sorted from blood, taken in a trial of the OX40 agonist ivuxolimab. This TCR was sampled from an adult with an advanced solid tumor such as melanoma, head and neck, liver or kidney cancer.

CDR3 in DNA: TGTGCCAGCAGCCAAGATTATAGTGGAAATGAAAAACTGTTTTTT. Its protein is CASSQDYSGNEKLFF. The chain uses TRBV4-2 and TRBJ1-4, with no clear D. Trimming shortened V by 0 bases and J by 5 bases, and 10 bases separated the two germline ends. CDR1 LGHNA and CDR2 YNFKEQ come from the germline V gene. The CDR3 spans 15 residues.